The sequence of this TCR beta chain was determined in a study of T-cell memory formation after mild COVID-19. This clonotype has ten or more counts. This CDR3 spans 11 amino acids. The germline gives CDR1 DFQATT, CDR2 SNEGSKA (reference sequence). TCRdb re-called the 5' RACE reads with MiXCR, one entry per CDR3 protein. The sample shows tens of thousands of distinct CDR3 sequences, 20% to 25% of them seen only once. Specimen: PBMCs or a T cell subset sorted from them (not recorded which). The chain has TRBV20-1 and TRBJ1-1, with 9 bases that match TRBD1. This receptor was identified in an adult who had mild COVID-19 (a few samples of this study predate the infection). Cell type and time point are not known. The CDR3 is CRVTGGTEAFF. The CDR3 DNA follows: TGCAGGGTGACAGGGGGCACTGAAGCTTTCTTT.